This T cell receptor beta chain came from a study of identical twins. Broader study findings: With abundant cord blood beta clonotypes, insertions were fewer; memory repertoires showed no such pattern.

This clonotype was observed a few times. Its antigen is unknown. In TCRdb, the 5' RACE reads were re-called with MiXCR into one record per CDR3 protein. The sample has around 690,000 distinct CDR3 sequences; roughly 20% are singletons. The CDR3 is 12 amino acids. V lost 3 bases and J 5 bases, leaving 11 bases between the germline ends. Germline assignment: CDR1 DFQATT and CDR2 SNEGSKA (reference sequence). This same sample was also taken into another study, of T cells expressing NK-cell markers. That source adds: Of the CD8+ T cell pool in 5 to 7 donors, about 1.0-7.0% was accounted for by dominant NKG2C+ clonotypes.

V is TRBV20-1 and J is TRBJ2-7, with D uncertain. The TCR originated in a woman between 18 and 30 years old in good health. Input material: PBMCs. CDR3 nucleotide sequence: TGCAGTGCTAGTCCACCCGACGACGAGCAGTACTTC. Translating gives CSASPPDDEQYF.